Sequencing of this TCR beta chain was carried out in a study of Graves' ophthalmopathy and Graves' hyperthyroidism. At the level of the study: Before any treatment was given, at initial diagnosis, peripheral blood was collected. Overall study results and limits: In blood, most expanded thyroid clonotypes above 0.001 frequency were also detected.

The study amplified TCR beta CDR3 regions using RNA transcripts. The first-round RT-PCR employed HTBI primers together with the Qiagen OneStep RT-PCR kit. A multiplex PCR was then performed as the second round. From the multiplex PCR reads, TCRdb called clonotypes with MiXCR, one entry per CDR3 protein. The sample has about 700,000 distinct CDR3 sequences; roughly two fifths are singletons. For this clonotype: Its antigen remains unknown.

The V end was cut by 6 bases, the J end by 2 bases, with 14 bases between. The CDR3 totals 14 residues. Germline-derived CDR1 and CDR2 are SGHRS and YFSETQ. Having ophthalmopathy, the donors showed moderate-to-severe activity, CAS ≥3 and NOSPECS ≥4, with disease lasting under 3 months. A diagnosis was made from clinical symptoms together with serum thyroxine, TRAb, thyroid ultrasound and orbital computed tomography. V gene TRBV5-1 combines with J gene TRBJ2-5; possible D gene TRBD1, 6 bases. Sequencing was done on a sample of peripheral blood. The clonotype was recovered from an adult man with Graves' ophthalmopathy. This CDR3 reads CASTLTTGQETQYF. In nucleotides, the CDR3 is TGCGCCAGCACGCTAACGACAGGACAAGAGACCCAGTACTTC.